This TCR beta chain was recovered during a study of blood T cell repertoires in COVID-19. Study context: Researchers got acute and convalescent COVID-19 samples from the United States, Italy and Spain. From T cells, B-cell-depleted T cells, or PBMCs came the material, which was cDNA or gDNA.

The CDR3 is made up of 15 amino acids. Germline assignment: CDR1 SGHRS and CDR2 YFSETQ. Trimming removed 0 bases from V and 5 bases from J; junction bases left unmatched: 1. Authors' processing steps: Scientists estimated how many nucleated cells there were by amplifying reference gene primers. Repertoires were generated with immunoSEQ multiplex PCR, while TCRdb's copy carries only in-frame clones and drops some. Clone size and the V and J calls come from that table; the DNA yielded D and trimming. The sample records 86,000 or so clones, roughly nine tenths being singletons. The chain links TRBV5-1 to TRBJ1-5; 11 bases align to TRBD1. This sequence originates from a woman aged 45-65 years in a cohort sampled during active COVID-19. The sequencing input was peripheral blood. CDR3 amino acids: CASSLGTGGDQPQHF. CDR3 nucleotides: TGCGCCAGCAGCTTGGGGACAGGGGGCGATCAGCCCCAGCATTTT.